Sequencing of this T cell receptor beta chain was carried out in a study of blood T cell repertoires in COVID-19. Study in general: The United States, Italy and Spain provided the acute and convalescent COVID-19 samples. In each case, the material was cDNA or gDNA derived from T cells, B-cell-depleted T cells, or PBMCs.

The germline V gene encodes CDR1 LGHDT and CDR2 YNNKEL (reference sequence). The ends were cut back, 1 base at V and 2 bases at J, with 9 bases in the middle. This CDR3 contains 14 residues. Authors' methods: Cell counts per sample came from amplifying reference gene primers. Data came from immunoSEQ multiplex PCR; TCRdb stores just in-frame clones and leaves some out. Clone size and the V and J calls come from that table; the DNA yielded D and trimming. The data hold more than 25,000 clones, with around 86% observed a single time. This chain links TRBV3-1 (or the pseudogene TRBV3-2) with TRBJ2-7, with D tentatively TRBD2 (5 bases). This receptor was taken from a man in his fifties with active COVID-19. Sequencing input: peripheral blood. The CDR3 sequence: CASSQARGPYEQYF. In DNA, the CDR3 is TGTGCCAGCAGCCAAGCTCGGGGTCCCTACGAGCAGTACTTC.